This is a list of T cell receptor beta chains from one sample in a study of T cells in Graves' hyperthyroidism and ophthalmopathy. Each CDR3 protein gets one entry after TCRdb re-called the multiplex PCR reads with MiXCR. The sample contains approximately 400,000 distinct CDR3 sequences, 19% of which appear only once. Sequencing input: blood. The receptors stem from a woman younger than 35 with Graves' hyperthyroidism. Each CDR3 is given with its conserved first and last residue. The order of the fields is J gene, V gene, CDR3 length, clone size, D gene, CDR3 protein, CDR3 DNA. A D gene is named only where the DNA matches it firmly. Clone size is shown for a subset of rows, as once, few, many or a class of expanded clone.

j_gene: TRBJ1-5
v_gene: TRBV19
len: 16
abundance: few
d_gene: TRBD1
CDR3aa: CASSAYRQGRDQPQHF
CDR3nt: TGTGCCAGTAGTGCCTACCGACAGGGGAGGGACCAGCCCCAGCATTTT

j_gene: TRBJ2-2
v_gene: TRBV6-2/TRBV6-3
len: 15
abundance: NA
d_gene: TRBD2
CDR3aa: CASSYARDGTRELFF
CDR3nt: TGTGCCAGCAGTTACGCGCGGGACGGGACTAGGGAGCTGTTTTTT

j_gene: TRBJ2-1
v_gene: TRBV7-3
len: 13
abundance: few
d_gene: TRBD1
CDR3aa: CASSSDRGNEQFF
CDR3nt: TGTGCCAGCAGCTCGGACAGGGGGAATGAGCAGTTCTTC

j_gene: TRBJ2-7
v_gene: TRBV5-6
len: 15
abundance: few
d_gene: TRBD1
CDR3aa: CASSLVQGWSYEQYF
CDR3nt: TGTGCCAGCAGCTTGGTACAGGGGTGGTCCTACGAGCAGTACTTC

j_gene: TRBJ1-2
v_gene: TRBV12-3/TRBV12-4
len: 12
abundance: many
d_gene: TRBD1
CDR3aa: CASRGTDDGYTF
CDR3nt: TGTGCCAGCAGGGGGACAGATGATGGCTACACCTTC

j_gene: TRBJ1-2
v_gene: TRBV20-1
len: 14
abundance: many
d_gene: NA
CDR3aa: CSAREQPTLRGYTF
CDR3nt: TGCAGTGCTAGAGAACAGCCCACTTTGCGTGGCTACACCTTC

j_gene: TRBJ2-7
v_gene: TRBV5-1
len: 14
abundance: many
d_gene: NA
CDR3aa: CASSPGGVSREQYF
CDR3nt: TGCGCCAGCAGCCCCGGGGGAGTAAGTCGCGAGCAGTACTTC

j_gene: TRBJ1-3
v_gene: TRBV10-3
len: 14
abundance: many
d_gene: NA
CDR3aa: CAIMPTGERNTIYF
CDR3nt: TGTGCCATCATGCCGACAGGTGAAAGAAACACCATATATTTT

j_gene: TRBJ1-3
v_gene: TRBV2
len: 15
abundance: few
d_gene: NA
CDR3aa: CASSEVGAGGNTIYF
CDR3nt: TGTGCCAGCAGTGAAGTGGGGGCTGGAGGAAACACCATATATTTT

j_gene: TRBJ2-7
v_gene: TRBV9
len: 14
abundance: many
d_gene: NA
CDR3aa: CASSPFDLLYEQYF
CDR3nt: TGTGCCAGCAGTCCCTTTGATCTCCTTTACGAGCAGTACTTC

j_gene: TRBJ2-7
v_gene: TRBV15
len: 15
abundance: many
d_gene: NA
CDR3aa: CATSPSPQPTYEQYF
CDR3nt: TGTGCCACCAGCCCGTCCCCCCAGCCGACCTACGAGCAGTACTTC

j_gene: TRBJ2-2
v_gene: TRBV9
len: 15
abundance: few
d_gene: NA
CDR3aa: CASSSSVFNTGELFF
CDR3nt: TGTGCCAGCAGCTCGTCCGTATTTAACACCGGGGAGCTGTTTTTT

j_gene: TRBJ1-1
v_gene: TRBV6-1
len: 14
abundance: many
d_gene: NA
CDR3aa: CASSAGDFLVEAFF
CDR3nt: TGTGCCAGCAGTGCCGGTGACTTTCTAGTTGAAGCTTTCTTT

j_gene: TRBJ1-1
v_gene: TRBV6-1
len: 15
abundance: many
d_gene: NA
CDR3aa: CASSELFRIRTEAFF
CDR3nt: TGTGCCAGCAGTGAATTGTTTAGGATTCGGACTGAAGCTTTCTTT

j_gene: TRBJ2-7
v_gene: TRBV9
len: 14
abundance: many
d_gene: NA
CDR3aa: CASSARDFSREQYF
CDR3nt: TGTGCCAGCAGCGCCCGGGACTTCTCACGGGAGCAGTACTTC

j_gene: TRBJ1-5
v_gene: TRBV19
len: 13
abundance: many
d_gene: TRBD1
CDR3aa: CASSIGDSQPQHF
CDR3nt: TGTGCCAGTAGTATTGGGGACAGTCAGCCCCAGCATTTT

j_gene: TRBJ2-2
v_gene: TRBV28
len: 15
abundance: many
d_gene: TRBD2
CDR3aa: CASSLRLAGTGELFF
CDR3nt: TGTGCCAGCAGTTTACGACTAGCGGGAACCGGGGAGCTGTTTTTT

j_gene: TRBJ1-1
v_gene: TRBV3-1
len: 15
abundance: NA
d_gene: NA
CDR3aa: CASSLRHARDTEAFF
CDR3nt: TGTGCCAGCAGCCTCCGACATGCCCGGGACACTGAAGCTTTCTTT

j_gene: TRBJ2-7
v_gene: TRBV6-5
len: 16
abundance: many
d_gene: NA
CDR3aa: CASRSEVADPTYEQYF
CDR3nt: TGTGCCAGCAGATCAGAGGTGGCAGACCCTACCTACGAGCAGTACTTC

j_gene: TRBJ1-5
v_gene: TRBV2
len: 16
abundance: many
d_gene: NA
CDR3aa: CASSEGGRDSNQPQHF
CDR3nt: TGTGCCAGCAGTGAAGGAGGACGGGATAGCAATCAGCCCCAGCATTTT

j_gene: TRBJ2-7
v_gene: TRBV7-3
len: 15
abundance: many
d_gene: NA
CDR3aa: CASSLRPGLSYEQYF
CDR3nt: TGTGCCAGCAGCTTAAGGCCGGGACTCTCCTACGAGCAGTACTTC

j_gene: TRBJ2-2
v_gene: TRBV13
len: 18
abundance: many
d_gene: NA
CDR3aa: CASSLLYRGPINTGELFF
CDR3nt: TGTGCCAGCAGCTTACTTTATCGCGGACCTATTAACACCGGGGAGCTGTTTTTT

j_gene: TRBJ1-3
v_gene: TRBV7-9
len: 15
abundance: NA
d_gene: NA
CDR3aa: CASSPHPAVGNTIYF
CDR3nt: TGTGCCAGCAGCCCCCACCCGGCGGTCGGAAACACCATATATTTT

j_gene: TRBJ2-7
v_gene: TRBV4-1
len: 13
abundance: NA
d_gene: NA
CDR3aa: CASSQVVWYEQYF
CDR3nt: TGCGCCAGCAGCCAAGTCGTCTGGTACGAGCAGTACTTC

j_gene: TRBJ1-1
v_gene: TRBV12-3/TRBV12-4
len: 13
abundance: NA
d_gene: NA
CDR3aa: CASSRERLAEAFF
CDR3nt: TGTGCCAGCAGCCGAGAACGGCTCGCTGAAGCTTTCTTT

j_gene: TRBJ2-5
v_gene: TRBV20-1
len: 13
abundance: many
d_gene: TRBD1
CDR3aa: CSARQTGGETQYF
CDR3nt: TGCAGTGCTAGACAGACAGGGGGAGAGACCCAGTACTTC

j_gene: TRBJ1-3
v_gene: TRBV18
len: 14
abundance: NA
d_gene: NA
CDR3aa: CASSPRQIGNTIYF
CDR3nt: TGTGCCAGCTCACCACGACAGATTGGAAACACCATATATTTT

j_gene: TRBJ1-2
v_gene: TRBV6-2/TRBV6-3
len: 14
abundance: NA
d_gene: NA
CDR3aa: CASRMQQGLYGYTF
CDR3nt: TGTGCCAGCAGGATGCAACAGGGACTCTATGGCTACACCTTC